Presented here are 18 T cell receptor beta chains from one specimen sequenced in a study of T cell changes during pregnancy in multiple sclerosis. Only in-frame clones appear in the TCRdb table, and some are missing; sequencing was by immunoSEQ multiplex PCR. Counted here are some 100,000 clones, 90% to 95% occurring once; the ten biggest clones make up about 0.9%. The sequences come from peripheral blood, collected before pregnancy. All receptors come from a female donor with multiple sclerosis, enrolled in a pregnancy study.

This clone came up a few times. The rearrangement links TRBV6-5 to TRBJ1-2, with TRBD1 matching over 7 bases. Germline V gene lookup returns CDR1 MNHEY and CDR2 SVGAGI. CDR3 size: 14 residues. The junction had 4 bases not matched to a gene; V was cut back by 3 bases and J by 3 bases. This CDR3 reads CASSYTGADYGYTF. CDR3 bases: TGTGCCAGCAGTTATACAGGGGCGGACTATGGCTACACCTTC.

The genes are TRBV27 and TRBJ2-7, with 9 bases lining up with TRBD1. CDR3 length: 13 residues. The J segment lost 4 bases and the V segment lost 5 bases, leaving 3 bases of the junction unmatched. Germline V lookup: CDR1 MNHEY, CDR2 SMNVEV (reference sequence). Written as DNA, the CDR3 is TGTGCCAGCAGTGGGGACAGGGAGTACGAGCAGTACTTC. This codes for CASSGDREYEQYF.

This chain links TRBV6-6 with TRBJ2-5, with a possible D match to TRBD1 (5 bases). The CDR3 has 14 residues. Germline V gives CDR1 MNHNY, CDR2 SVGAGI (reference sequence). Trimming left V 6 bases short and J 4 bases short, with 15 bases between. The CDR3: CASRTPGWGETQYF. As DNA, the CDR3 is TGTGCCAGCAGAACCCCAGGGTGGGGAGAGACCCAGTACTTC.

This chain joins TRBV19 and TRBJ1-1; perhaps TRBD1 as D (6 bases). Germline V gene data show CDR1 as LNHDA and CDR2 as SQIVND (reference sequence). CDR3 length: 15 amino acids. V was cut by 6 bases and J by 1 base, with 15 bases left in between. The CDR3 loop reads CASSIAGAGNTEAFF. Here the CDR3 DNA reads TGTGCCAGTAGCATCGCGGGGGCGGGGAACACTGAAGCTTTCTTT.

This chain connects TRBV28 to TRBJ1-1; 7 nucleotides line up with TRBD1. The CDR3 contains 12 residues. Germline-derived CDR1 and CDR2 are MDHEN and SYDVKM. The J segment lost 11 bases and the V segment lost 6 bases, leaving 9 bases of the junction unmatched. The CDR3 DNA reads as TGTGCCAGCAGCCCTACGACAGGGTCGGCTTTCTTT. This translates into CASSPTTGSAFF. The variable domain in full, completed from reference TRBV28 and TRBJ1-1, reads DVKVTQSSRYLVKRTGEKVFLECVQDMDHENMFWYRQDPGLGLRLIYFSYDVKMKEKGDIPEGYSVSREKKERFSLILESASTNQTSMYLCASSPTTGSAFFGQGTRLTVV.

J is TRBJ2-7 and V is TRBV5-5; tentatively, D is TRBD2 (5 bases). V shed 3 bases and J shed 0 bases, with 7 bases lying between them. The length of the CDR3 is 13 residues. Germline CDR1 and CDR2: SGHKS and YYEKEE (reference sequence). The CDR3 sequence: CASSSGLSYEQYF. CDR3 sequence (DNA): TGTGCCAGCAGCTCCGGACTCTCCTACGAGCAGTACTTC.

The CDR3 here is CAWSVGPLPSGNTIYF. The CDR3 DNA is TGTGCCTGGAGTGTTGGGCCTTTACCCTCTGGAAACACCATATATTTT. The chain is built from TRBV30 and TRBJ1-3, with unresolved D. The CDR3 spans 16 residues. V lost 0 bases and J 0 bases, leaving 12 bases between the germline ends. The germline gives CDR1 GTSNPN, CDR2 SVGIG (reference sequence).

V usage is TRBV7-9 and J usage is TRBJ1-1; 7 bases fit TRBD1. This CDR3 comprises 15 residues. V lost 5 bases, J lost 11 bases, and 17 bases stayed unmatched. The germline CDR1 and CDR2 sequences are SEHNR and FQNEAQ (reference sequence). CDR3 loop: CASSLTDRIRVGAFF. The CDR3 DNA reads TGTGCCAGCAGCCTAACGGACAGGATAAGGGTCGGGGCTTTCTTT.

The chain has TRBV25-1 and TRBJ1-3; D gene ambiguous. The V gene's germline CDR1 is MGHDK and CDR2 SYGVNS. This CDR3 region has 15 residues. Trimming left V 4 bases short and J 0 bases short, with 10 bases between. The CDR3 nucleotides are TGTGCCAGCAGTGCTTTTCCGTCCTCTGGAAACACCATATATTTT. Translating it yields CASSAFPSSGNTIYF.

The sample holds a few counts of this clone. The CDR3 sequence: CASGLIALGTGYNEQFF. In nucleotides, the CDR3 is TGTGCTAGTGGTTTGATAGCTCTGGGCACGGGGTACAATGAGCAGTTCTTC. V and J are TRBV12-5 and TRBJ2-1; the D gene is possibly TRBD2 (5 bases). Germline V gene sequence: CDR1 LGHNT, CDR2 FRNRAP. The CDR3 runs 17 residues. Trimming removed 2 bases at V and 4 bases at J, with 18 bases between. Full variable domain (outside the CDR3, taken from reference TRBV12-5 and TRBJ2-1): DARVTQTPRHKVTEMGQEVTMRCQPILGHNTVFWYRQTMMQGLELLAYFRNRAPLDDSGMPKDRFSAEMPDATLATLKIQPSEPRDSAVYFCASGLIALGTGYNEQFFGPGTRLTVL.

This clone was seen more than once but under ten times. The V gene is TRBV28, the J gene TRBJ1-3, with 8 bases matching TRBD1. The germline V gene encodes CDR1 MDHEN and CDR2 SYDVKM. V shed 8 bases, J shed 5 bases, and the junction held 8 bases outside the gene matches. The CDR3 extends over 14 amino acids. The CDR3 DNA follows: TGTGCCAGCCGTGGACAGGGTAGGCGAAACACCATATATTTT. Protein: CASRGQGRRNTIYF.

This chain joins TRBV28 and TRBJ2-1; maybe TRBD1 (6 bases). This CDR3 is built from 15 residues. The V end lost 7 bases, the J end lost 2 bases, and 15 bases lay between the germline ends. Germline V gene data show CDR1 as MDHEN and CDR2 as SYDVKM. CDR3 sequence (DNA): TGTGCCAGCATTAAGGGGACACCAACCTACAATGAGCAGTTCTTC. Protein sequence: CASIKGTPTYNEQFF.

This clone was found once. The CDR3 spells CASSSNLGQGGSDTQYF. CDR3 coding DNA: TGCGCCAGCAGCTCAAACCTGGGACAGGGGGGGTCAGATACGCAGTATTTT. This sequence joins TRBV5-1 and TRBJ2-3; 11 nucleotides line up with TRBD1. The CDR3 is 17 amino acids. V shed 3 bases and J 4 bases; nucleotides not matched to a gene: 10. In germline, CDR1 is SGHRS, CDR2 YFSETQ.

The sample holds one count of this clone. The chain couples TRBV9 to TRBJ2-5; TRBD1 agrees at 7 bases. CDR3 length: 15 amino acids. J was trimmed by 5 bases and V by 4 bases; bases with no gene match: 11. Germline V gene sequence: CDR1 SGDLS, CDR2 YYNGEE. The CDR3 DNA reads TGTGCCAGCAGCCCCGACAGGGTTGTGGGGGAGACCCAGTACTTC. As protein: CASSPDRVVGETQYF.

The chain joins TRBV29-1 to TRBJ2-2; 13 nucleotides line up with TRBD2. The length of the CDR3 is 15 residues. V shed 6 bases and J 5 bases; nucleotides not matched to a gene: 6. The germline V gene encodes CDR1 SQVTM and CDR2 ANQGSEA. The CDR3 DNA sequence: TGCAGCGTGGCCGGACTAGCGGGAGAAACCGGGGAGCTGTTTTTT. It codes for CSVAGLAGETGELFF.

V is TRBV7-3 and J is TRBJ2-5; D may be TRBD2 (6 bases). This CDR3 region has 15 residues. Germline assignment: CDR1 SGHTA and CDR2 FQGTGA. V lost 4 bases and J 1 base, leaving 13 bases between the germline ends. CDR3 nucleotides: TGTGCCAGCAGCTCTGCGGGACGCAGCCAAGAGACCCAGTACTTC. Amino acid sequence: CASSSAGRSQETQYF.

The chain recombines TRBV19 with TRBJ1-2; D may be TRBD1 (5 bases). V was pared by 2 bases and J by 0 bases, with 13 bases between. CDR3 length: 16 residues. Germline-derived CDR1 and CDR2 are LNHDA and SQIVND (reference sequence). The DNA of the CDR3 is TGTGCCAGTAGTATACCCTCGGACAACTCTAACTATGGCTACACCTTC. Translated, it gives CASSIPSDNSNYGYTF.

The chain combines TRBV19 with TRBJ2-3; a possible D gene is TRBD2 (5 bases). The CDR3 sequence is 14 residues long. V gave up 4 bases and J gave up 6 bases, with 14 bases separating them. Germline CDR1 and CDR2: LNHDA and SQIVND (reference sequence). CDR3 sequence: CASSREFVSDTQYF. CDR3 nucleotides: TGTGCCAGTAGTAGGGAGTTCGTGTCCGATACGCAGTATTTT.